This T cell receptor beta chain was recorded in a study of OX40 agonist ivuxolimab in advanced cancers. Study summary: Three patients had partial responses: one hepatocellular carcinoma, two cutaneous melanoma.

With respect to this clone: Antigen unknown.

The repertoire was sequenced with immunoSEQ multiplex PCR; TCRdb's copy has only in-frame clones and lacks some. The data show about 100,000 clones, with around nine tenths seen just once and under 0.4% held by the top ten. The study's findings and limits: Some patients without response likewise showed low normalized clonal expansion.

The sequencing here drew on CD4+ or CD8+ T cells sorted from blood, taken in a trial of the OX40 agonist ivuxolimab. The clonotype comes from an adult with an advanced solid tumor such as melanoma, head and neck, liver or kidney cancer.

The CDR3: CASSEGQGSYNEQFF. The CDR3 coding sequence is TGTGCCAGCAGCGAGGGACAGGGTTCCTACAATGAGCAGTTCTTC. The rearrangement uses TRBV9 and TRBJ2-1, with 9 bases aligning to TRBD1. The V gene end was trimmed by 3 bases and the J gene end by 1 base; junction bases not matched to a gene: 2. The CDR3 is 15 amino acids. Germline assignment: CDR1 SGDLS and CDR2 YYNGEE.